This T cell receptor (beta chain) was captured by sequencing in a study of CD8+CD57+ T cells in acquired aplastic anemia. Overall study context: Sorted cells (CD4+ and CD8+) yielded DNA amounts that averaged about 3.1 ug. General observations from the study: Fewer than 35 sequences, all CD8+ CDR3, were shared between patients and controls.

A note on this clonotype: Its matching antigen is unknown. A read error may be the cause here, since a much bigger clone is one base away.

By flow cytometry, patients selected for sequencing had shown an expansion of CD8+CD57+ cells. Severe acquired aplastic anemia was diagnosed in all patients. Among the patients, none had received any therapy at the time of blood sampling. Genomic DNA provided the template from which TCR beta VDJ and CDR3 profiles were obtained. MiXCR was run by TCRdb on the reads, yielding one entry per CDR3 protein. The top ten clones hold 10% to 15% of a sample with around 200,000 distinct CDR3 sequences, 48% of them seen once. This CDR3 is built from 17 residues. Trimming took 3 bases from V and 4 from J; bases not matched to a gene: 11. CDR1 is LNHDA, CDR2 SQIVND, per germline (reference sequence).

The chain has TRBV19 and TRBJ2-1, with 8 bases lining up with TRBD2. The sequence was obtained from a human donor with aplastic anemia. Sequencing was carried out using sorted CD4+, CD8+, or CD8+CD57+ T cells (not recorded which) from PBMCs. Written as DNA, the CDR3 is TGTGCCAGTAGTATGGATCTAGGGACTAGGGGATACAATGAGCAGTTCTTC. Protein: CASSMDLGTRGYNEQFF.